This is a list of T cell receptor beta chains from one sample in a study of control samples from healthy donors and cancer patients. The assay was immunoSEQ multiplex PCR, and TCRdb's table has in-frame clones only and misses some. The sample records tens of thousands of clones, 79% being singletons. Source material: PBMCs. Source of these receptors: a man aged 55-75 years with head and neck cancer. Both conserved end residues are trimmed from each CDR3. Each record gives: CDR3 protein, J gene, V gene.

ASSPRTTDSYGYT TRBJ1-2 TRBV18
ASSGSADYNSPLH TRBJ1-6 TRBV2
ASSRRGAQAYEQY TRBJ2-7 TRBV28
ASSKKTLGQGTIGYT TRBJ1-2 TRBV21-1
ASSSGTGYYEQY TRBJ2-7 TRBV7-2
ATRYSDSETQY TRBJ2-5 TRBV28
ASSLDSSGSRGSAF TRBJ1-1 TRBV5-1
ASSSFQGAYEQY TRBJ2-7 TRBV7-9
ATSGGGGTEAF TRBJ1-1 TRBV24-1
ASSLVEQGLSYT TRBJ1-2 TRBV5-1
ASSSATSTADTQY TRBJ2-3 TRBV6-6
ASSPIN TRBJ1-5 TRBV5-6
ASSPGNGGYT TRBJ1-2 TRBV7-8
ASSRWGQGGAEAF TRBJ1-1 TRBV5-1
ASSLLAINSPLH TRBJ1-6 TRBV7-2
ASSTMGQSYGYT TRBJ1-2 TRBV27
ASSSEGQGRQPQH TRBJ1-5 TRBV28
ASALVSGSGNEQF TRBJ2-1 TRBV9
SVDEGIADTQY TRBJ2-3 TRBV29-1
ASHTGAGSGANVLT TRBJ2-6 TRBV19
ASSRDRPHEQY TRBJ2-7 TRBV5-1
ASSLVPGQGATDTQY TRBJ2-3 TRBV5-1
ASSRRQGRGANYGYT TRBJ1-2 TRBV6-6
ASSPTGTPTYGYT TRBJ1-2 TRBV18
ASSMVPGQPQH TRBJ1-5 TRBV19
ASSIDEYLYGYT TRBJ1-2 TRBV19
ASSRERDETQY TRBJ2-5 TRBV6-4
ASSLSGGRVGELF TRBJ2-2 TRBV27
ASSQTGVHGYT TRBJ1-2 TRBV7-2
ASSPSSKLGYEQY TRBJ2-7 TRBV9
ASSSHLTRVLTGELF TRBJ2-2 TRBV7-2
ASSVEGVSSGEQY TRBJ2-7 TRBV9
ASSLDRGQETQY TRBJ2-5 TRBV7-2
ASSYRTIRGNTEAF TRBJ1-1 TRBV6-5
ASSINFGNTIY TRBJ1-3 TRBV27
ASSRETGGLGTGELF TRBJ2-2 TRBV4-2
SVESADGYT TRBJ1-2 TRBV29-1
ASSPGTGRMYYT TRBJ1-2 TRBV28
ASSLAGLGELF TRBJ2-2 TRBV27
ASRGGAETTGELF TRBJ2-2 TRBV14
ASSDPGLNTEAF TRBJ1-1 TRBV18
ASSTPGDSTDTQY TRBJ2-3 TRBV28
SAWMGYEQY TRBJ2-7 TRBV29-1
SVELRSGFSTDTQY TRBJ2-3 TRBV29-1
ASKIRDGTNYGYT TRBJ1-2 TRBV28
ASSQHRGSYEQY TRBJ2-7 TRBV6-5
ASSLMGALNTEAF TRBJ1-1 TRBV5-5
ASCRDRGQPQH TRBJ1-5 TRBV5-1
ASSLPQVRVLSVYEQY TRBJ2-7 TRBV7-2
ASSLQGYEQY TRBJ2-7 TRBV12-3/TRBV12-4
ASSHETSGRGPETQY TRBJ2-5 TRBV4-2
ASSLEAGRANTGELF TRBJ2-2 TRBV11-2
ASSIDADTQY TRBJ2-3 TRBV5-1
ASSYGLAGGGYEQY TRBJ2-7 TRBV6-6
ASSRTDSSYEQY TRBJ2-7 TRBV5-4